These T cell receptor beta chains were read from a single sample in a study of shared clonotypes between healthy human individuals. The assay was immunoSEQ multiplex PCR, and TCRdb's table has in-frame clones only and misses some. Of about 2.3 million clones detected, 90% to 95% appear once; the ten largest clones hold roughly 0.36%. The sequencing input was naive CD4+ T cells from PBMCs. The receptor source for this set is a man younger than 35 in good health. Some clones in this sample may be carry-over from other donors' samples. Both conserved end residues are part of each CDR3. The D gene is left open where the match is weak. Size is stated for part of the rows, as once, few or many counts, or as a class when the clone is expanded.

CDR3 DNA: TGTGCCAGCAAGGCTAGCGGGTTAGCAGATACGCAGTATTTT
CDR3 protein: CASKASGLADTQYF
V gene: TRBV2
D gene: TRBD2
clone size: .
J gene: TRBJ2-3

CDR3 DNA: TGTGCCAGCAGCTTTCCTAACTATGGCTACACCTTC
CDR3 protein: CASSFPNYGYTF
V gene: TRBV7-2
D gene: .
clone size: .
J gene: TRBJ1-2

CDR3 DNA: TGTGCCAGTAGTATAGTCGCTAGCGGGAGGAGAGCCTACAATGAGCAGTTCTTC
CDR3 protein: CASSIVASGRRAYNEQFF
V gene: TRBV19
D gene: TRBD2
clone size: .
J gene: TRBJ2-1

CDR3 DNA: TGCGCCAGCAGGGGATCGGGAGGGCCTCTGGAGACCCAGTACTTC
CDR3 protein: CASRGSGGPLETQYF
V gene: TRBV5-1
D gene: TRBD2
clone size: .
J gene: TRBJ2-5

CDR3 DNA: TGTGCCAGCAGCCTAAACAAAGGAAGTGAGGAGACCCAGTACTTC
CDR3 protein: CASSLNKGSEETQYF
V gene: TRBV7-7
D gene: .
clone size: .
J gene: TRBJ2-5

CDR3 DNA: TGTGCCATCAGTGAGAGGGCGGCAGGGACCATCTACGAGCAGTACTTC
CDR3 protein: CAISERAAGTIYEQYF
V gene: TRBV10-3
D gene: .
clone size: .
J gene: TRBJ2-7

CDR3 DNA: TGTGCCAGCAGTTCCTCTAGCGGGAGTCCGAGCACAGATACGCAGTATTTT
CDR3 protein: CASSSSSGSPSTDTQYF
V gene: TRBV27
D gene: TRBD2
clone size: .
J gene: TRBJ2-3

CDR3 DNA: TGTGCCTGGAGGGGAGAGGGGAGTGGAAACACCATATATTTT
CDR3 protein: CAWRGEGSGNTIYF
V gene: TRBV30
D gene: .
clone size: .
J gene: TRBJ1-3

CDR3 DNA: TGCGCCAGCAGCTTGGATTCACGGGCCTCAACTAATGAAAAACTGTTTTTT
CDR3 protein: CASSLDSRASTNEKLFF
V gene: TRBV5-1
D gene: .
clone size: .
J gene: TRBJ1-4

CDR3 DNA: TGTGCCAGCAGTGAAAGGGGGGAGCTGTTTTTT
CDR3 protein: CASSERGELFF
V gene: TRBV2
D gene: .
clone size: .
J gene: TRBJ2-2

CDR3 DNA: TGTGCCAGCTCACCAATAGGGACAGGTCCTTACGAGCAGTACTTC
CDR3 protein: CASSPIGTGPYEQYF
V gene: TRBV18
D gene: TRBD1
clone size: once
J gene: TRBJ2-7

CDR3 DNA: TGTGCCAGCAGTTACCGCCTAGGTCAATACAATGAGCAGTTCTTC
CDR3 protein: CASSYRLGQYNEQFF
V gene: TRBV6-5
D gene: .
clone size: .
J gene: TRBJ2-1

CDR3 DNA: TGTGCCAGCAGTACCCCGGGAGGGGGGGCCTACGAGCAGTACTTC
CDR3 protein: CASSTPGGGAYEQYF
V gene: TRBV28
D gene: TRBD2
clone size: .
J gene: TRBJ2-7

CDR3 DNA: TGTGCCTGGAGCAACTTGGCGGGAGGGGTTCAGTACTTC
CDR3 protein: CAWSNLAGGVQYF
V gene: TRBV30
D gene: TRBD2
clone size: .
J gene: TRBJ2-4

CDR3 DNA: TGTGCCAGCAGGGGCCGACAGGGGATGGCTACAGATACGCAGTATTTT
CDR3 protein: CASRGRQGMATDTQYF
V gene: TRBV2
D gene: TRBD1
clone size: .
J gene: TRBJ2-3

CDR3 DNA: TGCAGTACATATAGGAATGAGCAGTTCTTC
CDR3 protein: CSTYRNEQFF
V gene: TRBV20-1
D gene: .
clone size: .
J gene: TRBJ2-1

CDR3 DNA: TGTGCCTGGAGTCTCCAGACATATTCACCCCTCCACTTT
CDR3 protein: CAWSLQTYSPLHF
V gene: TRBV30
D gene: .
clone size: .
J gene: TRBJ1-6

CDR3 DNA: TGTGCCACCAGCAGGTCGTCGCACTACGAGCAGTACTTC
CDR3 protein: CATSRSSHYEQYF
V gene: TRBV15
D gene: .
clone size: .
J gene: TRBJ2-7

CDR3 DNA: TGTGCCACTTCAAGACAGGGATTGATCCACGAGCAGTACTTC
CDR3 protein: CATSRQGLIHEQYF
V gene: TRBV19
D gene: TRBD1
clone size: .
J gene: TRBJ2-7

CDR3 DNA: TGTGCCAGCAGCTTATGGCAATCAGATACGCAGTATTTT
CDR3 protein: CASSLWQSDTQYF
V gene: TRBV7-6
D gene: .
clone size: .
J gene: TRBJ2-3

CDR3 DNA: TGTGCCAGCAGTTATGAGGGTGGCACTGAAGCTTTCTTT
CDR3 protein: CASSYEGGTEAFF
V gene: TRBV6-5
D gene: .
clone size: few
J gene: TRBJ1-1

CDR3 DNA: TGTGCCAGCAGGAACCCAGGCGGGAACACTGAAGCTTTCTTT
CDR3 protein: CASRNPGGNTEAFF
V gene: TRBV7-6
D gene: .
clone size: .
J gene: TRBJ1-1

CDR3 DNA: TGTGCCAGCATCTCATCCTCCGAGCAGTACTTC
CDR3 protein: CASISSSEQYF
V gene: TRBV27
D gene: .
clone size: .
J gene: TRBJ2-7

CDR3 DNA: TGTGCCAGCAGCCCGCAGGGGGCAAGCGATGAGCAGTTCTTC
CDR3 protein: CASSPQGASDEQFF
V gene: TRBV9
D gene: TRBD1
clone size: .
J gene: TRBJ2-1

CDR3 DNA: TGTGCCAGCAGCCAGGGCTCAAACGAGCAGTACTTC
CDR3 protein: CASSQGSNEQYF
V gene: TRBV14
D gene: .
clone size: .
J gene: TRBJ2-7

CDR3 DNA: TGCGCCAGCAGCTCTTTGGACAGTGCGAACACTGAAGCTTTCTTT
CDR3 protein: CASSSLDSANTEAFF
V gene: TRBV5-1
D gene: .
clone size: .
J gene: TRBJ1-1

CDR3 DNA: TGCGCCAGCAGCTTAAACCAGGGGGCTGGAAACACCATATATTTT
CDR3 protein: CASSLNQGAGNTIYF
V gene: TRBV5-1
D gene: TRBD1
clone size: .
J gene: TRBJ1-3